This TCR beta chain comes out of a study of OX40 agonist ivuxolimab in advanced cancers. Assay used: immunoSEQ multiplex PCR; TCRdb lists only in-frame clones, some missing. The profile shows approximately 100,000 clones, around 82% of them singletons. The CDR3 runs to 12 residues. Per germline, CDR1 MNHEY and CDR2 SMNVEV (reference sequence). V gave up 5 bases and J gave up 4 bases, with 5 bases separating them. The genes are TRBV27 and TRBJ2-2; D uncertain. The sequence was collected from an adult with an advanced solid tumor such as melanoma, head and neck, liver or kidney cancer. Material: CD4+ or CD8+ T cells sorted from blood, obtained in a trial of the OX40 agonist ivuxolimab. The CDR3 DNA is TGTGCCAGCAGTGTGGGCACCGGGGAGCTGTTTTTT. Its translation is CASSVGTGELFF.